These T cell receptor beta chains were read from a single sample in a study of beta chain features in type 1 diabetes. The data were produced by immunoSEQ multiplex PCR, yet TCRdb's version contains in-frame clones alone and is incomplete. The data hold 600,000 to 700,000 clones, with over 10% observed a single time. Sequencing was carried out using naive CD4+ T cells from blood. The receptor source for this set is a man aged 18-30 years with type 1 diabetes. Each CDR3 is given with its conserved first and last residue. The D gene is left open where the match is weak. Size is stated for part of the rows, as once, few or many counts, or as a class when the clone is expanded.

CDR3 protein: CAWSVRLLQYF
CDR3 DNA: TGTGCCTGGAGTGTAAGGCTCCTGCAGTACTTC
V gene: TRBV30
J gene: TRBJ2-7
clone size: few
D gene: .

CDR3 protein: CASGQGSREQYF
CDR3 DNA: TGTGCCAGCGGGCAGGGGAGTCGGGAGCAGTACTTC
V gene: TRBV6-5
J gene: TRBJ2-7
clone size: .
D gene: .

CDR3 protein: CASSEGQGGGYTF
CDR3 DNA: TGTGCCAGCAGTGAGGGACAGGGAGGTGGCTACACCTTC
V gene: TRBV6-1
J gene: TRBJ1-2
clone size: .
D gene: TRBD1

CDR3 protein: CASSSPGGDQPQHF
CDR3 DNA: TGTGCCAGCAGCTCACCAGGGGGGGATCAGCCCCAGCATTTT
V gene: TRBV5-6
J gene: TRBJ1-5
clone size: .
D gene: TRBD1

CDR3 protein: CAWSGYTDTQYF
CDR3 DNA: TGTGCCTGGAGTGGTTATACAGATACGCAGTATTTT
V gene: TRBV30
J gene: TRBJ2-3
clone size: .
D gene: .

CDR3 protein: CASSHRDNLQETQYF
CDR3 DNA: TGCGCCAGCAGCCACCGGGACAACCTCCAAGAGACCCAGTACTTC
V gene: TRBV5-1
J gene: TRBJ2-5
clone size: .
D gene: .

CDR3 protein: CASRTHRGSTEAFF
CDR3 DNA: TGTGCCAGCAGAACCCACAGGGGATCCACTGAAGCTTTCTTT
V gene: TRBV28
J gene: TRBJ1-1
clone size: .
D gene: TRBD1

CDR3 protein: CASSEKTVTNTGELFF
CDR3 DNA: TGTGCCAGCAGTGAAAAGACAGTGACGAACACCGGGGAGCTGTTTTTT
V gene: TRBV2
J gene: TRBJ2-2
clone size: .
D gene: .

CDR3 protein: CASSSPGQKETQYF
CDR3 DNA: TGTGCCAGCAGTTCACCGGGACAGAAGGAGACCCAGTACTTC
V gene: TRBV6-6
J gene: TRBJ2-5
clone size: few
D gene: TRBD1

CDR3 protein: CASSLRDQETQYF
CDR3 DNA: TGCGCCAGCAGCTTGAGGGATCAAGAGACCCAGTACTTC
V gene: TRBV5-1
J gene: TRBJ2-5
clone size: .
D gene: .

CDR3 protein: CAWSLGQIYEQYF
CDR3 DNA: TGTGCCTGGAGCTTAGGACAGATCTACGAGCAGTACTTC
V gene: TRBV30
J gene: TRBJ2-7
clone size: few
D gene: .

CDR3 protein: CAGDILFDTEAFF
CDR3 DNA: TGTGCCGGGGACATCCTCTTTGACACTGAAGCTTTCTTT
V gene: TRBV30
J gene: TRBJ1-1
clone size: .
D gene: .

CDR3 protein: CASSSPGQEQYF
CDR3 DNA: TGTGCCAGCAGCTCACCGGGACAGGAGCAGTACTTC
V gene: TRBV11-2
J gene: TRBJ2-7
clone size: few
D gene: TRBD1

CDR3 protein: CARGSTGVGETQYF
CDR3 DNA: TGTGCCAGGGGTTCGACTGGCGTTGGAGAGACCCAGTACTTC
V gene: TRBV2
J gene: TRBJ2-5
clone size: few
D gene: .

CDR3 protein: CASTSLEDPGVNTEAFF
CDR3 DNA: TGTGCCAGCACCAGCCTGGAGGACCCCGGGGTGAACACTGAAGCTTTCTTT
V gene: TRBV9
J gene: TRBJ1-1
clone size: .
D gene: .

CDR3 protein: CASREVSGNTIYF
CDR3 DNA: TGTGCCAGCAGGGAGGTCTCTGGAAACACCATATATTTT
V gene: TRBV6-5
J gene: TRBJ1-3
clone size: few
D gene: .

CDR3 protein: CASSEGQGPLTDTEAFF
CDR3 DNA: TGCGCCAGCAGCGAAGGACAGGGCCCTTTAACGGACACTGAAGCTTTCTTT
V gene: TRBV4-1
J gene: TRBJ1-1
clone size: .
D gene: TRBD1

CDR3 protein: CASSLDSTDTQYF
CDR3 DNA: TGTGCCAGCAGCTTAGATAGCACAGATACGCAGTATTTT
V gene: TRBV7-9
J gene: TRBJ2-3
clone size: few
D gene: .

CDR3 protein: CAISESTGDKAFF
CDR3 DNA: TGTGCCATCAGTGAGTCGACAGGGGATAAAGCTTTCTTT
V gene: TRBV10-3
J gene: TRBJ1-1
clone size: .
D gene: TRBD1

CDR3 protein: CASSPTQGIMTEAFF
CDR3 DNA: TGTGCCAGCAGCCCAACCCAGGGAATTATGACTGAAGCTTTCTTT
V gene: TRBV11-2
J gene: TRBJ1-1
clone size: few
D gene: .